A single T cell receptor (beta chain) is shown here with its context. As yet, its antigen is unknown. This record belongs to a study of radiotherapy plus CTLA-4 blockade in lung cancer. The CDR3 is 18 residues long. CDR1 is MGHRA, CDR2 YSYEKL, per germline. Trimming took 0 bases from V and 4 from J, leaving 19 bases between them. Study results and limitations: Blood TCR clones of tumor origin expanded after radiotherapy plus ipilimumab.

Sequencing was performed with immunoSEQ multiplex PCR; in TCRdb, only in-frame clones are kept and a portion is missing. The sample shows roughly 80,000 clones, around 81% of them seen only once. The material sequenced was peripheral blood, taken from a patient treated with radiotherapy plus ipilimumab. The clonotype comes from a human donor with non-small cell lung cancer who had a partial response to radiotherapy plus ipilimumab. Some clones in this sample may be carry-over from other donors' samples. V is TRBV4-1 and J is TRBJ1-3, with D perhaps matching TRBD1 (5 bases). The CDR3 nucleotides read TGCGCCAGCAGCCAAGATGGGGCTTCTGCTTATCGGGGAAACACCATATATTTT. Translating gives CASSQDGASAYRGNTIYF.